This TCR beta chain was captured by sequencing in a study of shared clonotypes between healthy human individuals. In the study overall: Three plates were used per donor for CD4 naive, three for CD4 memory, two for CD8 naive and one for CD8 memory.

Methods used by the authors: Filtering differed because ImmunoSEQ produced junction-only sequences that carried no quality scores. Produced via immunoSEQ multiplex PCR; TCRdb's table is partial and in-frame only. That table is the source of V, J and clone size, and D and trimming were worked out from the DNA. Here the sample spans roughly 1,500,000 clones, approximately 98.5% being singletons. A remark on this clone: Its target is not known.

CDR3 length: 16 amino acids. The germline CDR1 and CDR2 sequences are MDHEN and SYDVKM. The V and J ends lost 7 bases and 0 bases, in that order; junction bases with no gene match: 7. Findings of the study overall: Generally, naive subsets came out with larger estimated richness than memory subsets. Naive CD4 clonotypes overlapped across several donors at about 5%.

V usage is TRBV28 and J usage is TRBJ2-7; 12 nucleotides line up with TRBD2. The clonotype was recovered from a man under 40 in good health. What was sequenced was naive CD4+ T cells sorted from blood. Subset specified: CD45RA+ positively selected. Written as DNA, the CDR3 is TGTGCCAGCACACCCCCTAGCGGGAGGGTCTCCTACGAGCAGTACTTC. Its protein product is CASTPPSGRVSYEQYF.